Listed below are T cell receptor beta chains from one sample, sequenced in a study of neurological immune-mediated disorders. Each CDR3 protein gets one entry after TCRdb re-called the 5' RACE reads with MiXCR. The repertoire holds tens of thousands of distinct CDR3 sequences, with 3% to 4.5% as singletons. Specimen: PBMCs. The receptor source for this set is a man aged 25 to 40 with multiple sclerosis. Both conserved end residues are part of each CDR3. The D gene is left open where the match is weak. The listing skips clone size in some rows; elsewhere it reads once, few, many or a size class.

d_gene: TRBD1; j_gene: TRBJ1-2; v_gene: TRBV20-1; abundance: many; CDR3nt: TGCAGTGCTAGAGTACAGGGGGGAAACTATGGCTACACCTTC; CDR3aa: CSARVQGGNYGYTF
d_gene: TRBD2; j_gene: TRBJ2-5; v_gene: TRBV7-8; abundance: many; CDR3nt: TGTGCCAGCAGCTCACTAGCGGGAGGCCCGACCCAGTACTTC; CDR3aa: CASSSLAGGPTQYF
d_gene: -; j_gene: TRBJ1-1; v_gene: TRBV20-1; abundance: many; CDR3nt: TGCAGTGCTAGATTCTCGGGGGCTGAAGCTTTCTTT; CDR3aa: CSARFSGAEAFF
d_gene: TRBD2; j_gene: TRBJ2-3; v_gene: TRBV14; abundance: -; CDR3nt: TGTGCCAGCAGCCCTACTAGCGGAAACACAGATACGCAGTATTTT; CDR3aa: CASSPTSGNTDTQYF
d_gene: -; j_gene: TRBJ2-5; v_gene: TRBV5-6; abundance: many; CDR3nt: TGTGCCAGCAGCTTGGGCCAACCTGGGAGAACCCAGTACTTC; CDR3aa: CASSLGQPGRTQYF
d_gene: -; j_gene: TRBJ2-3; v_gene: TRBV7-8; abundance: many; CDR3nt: TGTGCCAGCAGCCCCTCTTTTTTGGGCACAGATACGCAGTATTTT; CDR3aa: CASSPSFLGTDTQYF
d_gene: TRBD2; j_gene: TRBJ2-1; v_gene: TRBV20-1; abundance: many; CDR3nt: TGCAGTGCTAGAGGGGGACTAGCGGGAGGGACCTACAATGAGCAGTTCTTC; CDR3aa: CSARGGLAGGTYNEQFF
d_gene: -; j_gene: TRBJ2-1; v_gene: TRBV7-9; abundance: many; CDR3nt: TGTGCCAGCAGCTTAACGGCCAACAATGAGCAGTTCTTC; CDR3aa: CASSLTANNEQFF
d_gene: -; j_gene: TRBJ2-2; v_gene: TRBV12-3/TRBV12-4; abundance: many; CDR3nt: TGTGCCAGCAGGACGACCGGGATCAACACCGGGGAGCTGTTTTTT; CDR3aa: CASRTTGINTGELFF
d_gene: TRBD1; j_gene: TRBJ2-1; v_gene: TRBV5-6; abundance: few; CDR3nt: TGTGCCAGCAGCTCGGGACAGAAGACTTACAATGAGCAGTTCTTC; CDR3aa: CASSSGQKTYNEQFF
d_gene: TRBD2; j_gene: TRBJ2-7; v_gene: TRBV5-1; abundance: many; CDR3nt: TGCGCCAGCAGCCGTTTAGCGGGACGAGCCTACGAGCAGTACTTC; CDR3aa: CASSRLAGRAYEQYF
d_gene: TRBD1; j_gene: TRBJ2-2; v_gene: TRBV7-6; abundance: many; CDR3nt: TGTGCCAGCAGCGGGGACAGGTTCGCGAACACCGGGGAGCTGTTTTTT; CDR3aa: CASSGDRFANTGELFF
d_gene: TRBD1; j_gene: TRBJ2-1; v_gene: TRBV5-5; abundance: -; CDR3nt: TGTGCCAGCAGCTTAGCGGACAGGGAGGATATTGGTGAGCAGTTCTTC; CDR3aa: CASSLADREDIGEQFF
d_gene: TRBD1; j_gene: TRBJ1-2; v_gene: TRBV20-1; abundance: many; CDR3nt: TGCAGTGCTAGACCCGGGACAGCAACTTATGGCTACACCTTC; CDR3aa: CSARPGTATYGYTF
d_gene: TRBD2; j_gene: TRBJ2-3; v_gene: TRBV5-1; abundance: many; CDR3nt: TGCGCCAGCAGCTTAGGGCTAGCGGGGGGGCGCGGAGATACGCAGTATTTT; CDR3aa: CASSLGLAGGRGDTQYF
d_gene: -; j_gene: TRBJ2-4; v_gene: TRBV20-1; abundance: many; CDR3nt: TGCAGTGCTAGGGGTGGGCGCAAAAACATTCAGTACTTC; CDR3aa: CSARGGRKNIQYF
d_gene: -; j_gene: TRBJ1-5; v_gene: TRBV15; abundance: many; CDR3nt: TGTGCCACCAGCAGACAGGGACTCTTGGAACCCCAGAATTTT; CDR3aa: CATSRQGLLEPQNF
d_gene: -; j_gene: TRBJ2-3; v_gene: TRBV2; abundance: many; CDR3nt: TGTGCCAGCACGGGGAGCGGACAGACCCCAGATACGCAGTATTTT; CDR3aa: CASTGSGQTPDTQYF
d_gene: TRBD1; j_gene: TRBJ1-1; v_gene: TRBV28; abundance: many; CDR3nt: TGTGCCAGCAGTTTAGGGGACAGGACCACTGAAGCTTTCTTT; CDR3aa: CASSLGDRTTEAFF
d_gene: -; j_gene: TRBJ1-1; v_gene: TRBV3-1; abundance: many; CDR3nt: TGTGCCAGCAGCCAAGAGTTAGGGGAAGCTTTCTTT; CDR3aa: CASSQELGEAFF
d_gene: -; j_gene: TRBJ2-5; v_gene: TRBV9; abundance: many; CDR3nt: TGTGCCAGCAGCCCCCCAGGAGGACTCGGGGAGACCCAGTACTTC; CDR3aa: CASSPPGGLGETQYF
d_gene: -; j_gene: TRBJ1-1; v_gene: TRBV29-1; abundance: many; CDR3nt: TGCAGCGCAACCGGGCCCATGGTTCCGACTGAAGCTTTCTTT; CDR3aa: CSATGPMVPTEAFF
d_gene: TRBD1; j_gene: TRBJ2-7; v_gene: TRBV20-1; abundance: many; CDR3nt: TGCAGTGCTAGAGATAACTACAGGGGTCACGAGCAGTACTTC; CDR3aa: CSARDNYRGHEQYF
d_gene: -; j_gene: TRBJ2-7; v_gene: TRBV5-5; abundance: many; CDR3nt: TGTGCCAGCAGCTCCCGGGACAAGCTCTCCTACGAGCAGTACTTC; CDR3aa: CASSSRDKLSYEQYF
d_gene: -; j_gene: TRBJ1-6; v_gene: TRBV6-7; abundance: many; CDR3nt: TGTGCCAGCAGTTTAACCGAGGGGTCCCTCCACTTT; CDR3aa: CASSLTEGSLHF
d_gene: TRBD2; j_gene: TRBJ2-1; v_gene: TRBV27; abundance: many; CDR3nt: TGTGCCAGCAGTTTAACCTTTAGCGGGAGGGGAAATGAGCAGTTCTTC; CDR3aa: CASSLTFSGRGNEQFF
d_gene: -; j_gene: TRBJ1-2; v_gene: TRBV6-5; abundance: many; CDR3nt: TGTGCCAGCAGTTACTCACAGTTCTATGGCTACACCTTC; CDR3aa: CASSYSQFYGYTF
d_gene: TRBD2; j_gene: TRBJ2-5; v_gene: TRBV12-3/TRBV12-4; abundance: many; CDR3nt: TGTGCCAGCAGTTTTGGGCTAGCGGGAAGACAGACCCAGTACTTC; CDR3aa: CASSFGLAGRQTQYF
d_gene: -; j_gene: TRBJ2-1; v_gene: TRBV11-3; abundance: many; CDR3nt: TGTGCCAGCAGCTTAGGTGGGGAGAATGAGCAGTTCTTC; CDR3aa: CASSLGGENEQFF
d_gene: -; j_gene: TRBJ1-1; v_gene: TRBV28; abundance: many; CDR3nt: TGTGCCAGCAGTTTAGCCAGGAGAGGTACTGAAGCTTTCTTT; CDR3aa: CASSLARRGTEAFF
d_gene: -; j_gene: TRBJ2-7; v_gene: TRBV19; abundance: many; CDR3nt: TGTGCCAGTAGGGGGACGCCGACCTACGAGCAGTACTTC; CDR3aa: CASRGTPTYEQYF
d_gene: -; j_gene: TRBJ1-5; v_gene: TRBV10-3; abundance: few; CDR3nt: TGTGCCATCAGTGCTTCGGGATGGCAGCCCCAGCATTTT; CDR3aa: CAISASGWQPQHF
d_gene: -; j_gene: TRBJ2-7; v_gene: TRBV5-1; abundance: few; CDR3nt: TGCGCCAGCAGCCGAGCAGGGGCCTCCTACGAGCAGTACTTC; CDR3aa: CASSRAGASYEQYF
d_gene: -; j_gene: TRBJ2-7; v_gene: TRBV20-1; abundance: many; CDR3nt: TGCAGTGCCAGCAAAGACGGGGCTATCGAGCAGTACTTC; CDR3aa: CSASKDGAIEQYF
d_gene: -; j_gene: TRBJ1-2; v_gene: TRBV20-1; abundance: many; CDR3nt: TGCAGTGCTAGAGCCCTCCGTGGAGACACCTTC; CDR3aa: CSARALRGDTF
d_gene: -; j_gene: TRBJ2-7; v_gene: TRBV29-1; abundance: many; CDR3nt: TGCAGCGTAGTGACCGGGAGCCATGGTGGCGAGCAGTACTTC; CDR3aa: CSVVTGSHGGEQYF
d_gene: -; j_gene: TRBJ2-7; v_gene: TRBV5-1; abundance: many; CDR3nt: TGCGCCAGCAGGGTCCGTGGGGGGTTGAGCTACGAGCAGTACTTC; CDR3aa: CASRVRGGLSYEQYF
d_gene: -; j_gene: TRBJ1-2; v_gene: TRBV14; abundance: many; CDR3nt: TGTGCCAGCAGCCAAGACCCCGGAGTGATTAGGGGCTACACCTTC; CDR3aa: CASSQDPGVIRGYTF
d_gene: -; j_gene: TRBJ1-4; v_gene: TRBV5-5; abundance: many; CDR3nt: TGTGCCAGCAGGATCTCTAATGAAAAACTGTTTTTT; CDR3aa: CASRISNEKLFF